This T cell receptor beta chain originates from a study of CD8 T cells in ankylosing spondylitis. General observations from the study: There was a TCR beta motif, made of several highly homologous variants, that appeared characteristic of ankylosing spondylitis blood.

As concerns this clonotype: Its matching antigen is unknown.

The germline V gene encodes CDR1 MNHEY and CDR2 SVGAGI. The ends lost 2 bases at V and 5 bases at J; junction bases unmatched: 6. The CDR3 sequence is 16 residues long. TCRdb re-derived calls from the 5' RACE reads in MiXCR, one entry per CDR3 protein. Here the sample spans roughly 700,000 distinct CDR3 sequences, roughly 20% being singletons. V and J are TRBV6-5 and TRBJ2-3, with 11 bases aligning to TRBD2. Sequencing was carried out using blood, either unsorted or a sorted T cell fraction (not recorded which). This TCR came from a male donor with ankylosing spondylitis. CDR3 DNA sequence: TGTGCCAGCAGTTACCTACTAGCGGGGGCAGGAGATACGCAGTATTTT. Translated: CASSYLLAGAGDTQYF.